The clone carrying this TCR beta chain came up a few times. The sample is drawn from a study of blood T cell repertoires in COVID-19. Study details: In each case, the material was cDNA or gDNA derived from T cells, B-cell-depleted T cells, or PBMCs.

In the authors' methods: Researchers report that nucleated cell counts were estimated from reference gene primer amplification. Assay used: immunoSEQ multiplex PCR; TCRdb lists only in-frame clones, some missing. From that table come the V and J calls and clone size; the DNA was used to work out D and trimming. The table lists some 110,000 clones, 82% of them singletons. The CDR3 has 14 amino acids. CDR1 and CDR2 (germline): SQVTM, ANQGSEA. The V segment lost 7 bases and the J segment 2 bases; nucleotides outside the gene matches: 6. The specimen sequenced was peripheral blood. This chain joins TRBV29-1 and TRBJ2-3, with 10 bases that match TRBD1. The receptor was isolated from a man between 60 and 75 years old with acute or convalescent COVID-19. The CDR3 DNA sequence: TGCAGCGCCGGACAGGGGGAGGCCACAGATACGCAGTATTTT. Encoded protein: CSAGQGEATDTQYF.